One and the same sample provided the 8 T cell receptor beta chains below, sequenced in a study of beta chain features in type 1 diabetes. Expressed TCRB transcripts got sequenced, as all isolated RNA was reverse transcribed. Assay: immunoSEQ multiplex PCR; the TCRdb copy retains only in-frame clones and omits some. The sample records under 400,000 clones, roughly a fifth being singletons. The sequenced sample consisted of naive CD4+ T cells from blood. All receptors come from a woman in her late teens or twenties in good health.

This clone was seen more than once but under ten times. Other DNA sequences in this specimen translate into the identical CDR3. This chain links TRBV9 with TRBJ1-2, with 9 bases that match TRBD1. The length of the CDR3 is 14 residues. The trim removed 3 bases at V and 3 bases at J, leaving 3 bases unmatched. In germline, CDR1 is SGDLS, CDR2 YYNGEE. CDR3 nucleotides: TGTGCCAGCAGCGCGGGACAGGGTGACTATGGCTACACCTTC. As protein: CASSAGQGDYGYTF.

The gene calls are TRBV4-1 and TRBJ2-3; 7 nucleotides line up with TRBD1. The CDR3 totals 15 residues. V trimming: 5 bases; J trimming: 4 bases; junction bases outside the gene matches: 9. Per germline, CDR1 MGHRA and CDR2 YSYEKL. The CDR3 DNA follows: TGCGCCAGCAGCTACGGACAGGCATCCCCAGATACGCAGTATTTT. Encoded protein: CASSYGQASPDTQYF.

The chain links TRBV11-2 to TRBJ2-1; 7 bases map to TRBD1. V shed 4 bases, J shed 9 bases, and the junction held 15 bases outside the gene matches. In germline, CDR1 is SGHAT, CDR2 FQNNGV. CDR3 size: 16 residues. For the CDR3, the DNA is TGTGCCAGCAGCTCGATAGGGGGCTCGGATGCCGGTGAGCAGTTCTTC. Encoded protein: CASSSIGGSDAGEQFF.

The chain employs TRBV14 and TRBJ1-2; D is undetermined. Trimming shortened V by 4 bases and J by 1 base, and 4 bases separated the two germline ends. Germline V gene sequence: CDR1 SGHDN, CDR2 FVKESK. CDR3 length equals 12 residues. The CDR3 sequence: CASSRSNYGYTF. The CDR3 region has the DNA TGTGCCAGCAGCCGCAGTAACTATGGCTACACCTTC. Based on the CDR3 plus reference TRBV14 and TRBJ1-2, the full variable domain is EAGVTQFPSHSVIEKGQTVTLRCDPISGHDNLYWYRRVMGKEIKFLLHFVKESKQDESGMPNNRFLAERTGGTYSTLKVQPAELEDSGVYFCASSRSNYGYTFGSGTRLTVV.

The CDR3 protein is CASSSLAGRYEQYF. The DNA of the CDR3 is TGTGCCAGCAGCTCCTTAGCGGGGCGTTACGAGCAGTACTTC. V is TRBV7-2 and J is TRBJ2-7; 8 bases agree with TRBD2. The CDR3 spans 14 residues. The ends lost 4 bases at V and 4 bases at J; junction bases unmatched: 6. Germline loops: CDR1 SGHTA, CDR2 FQGNSA.

A few counts support this clone. This specimen includes other DNA sequences encoding the same CDR3. J is TRBJ1-1 and V is TRBV4-1, with D possibly matching TRBD1 (5 bases). Germline V CDR1 and CDR2: MGHRA, YSYEKL. There are 15 residues in the CDR3. The V end was cut by 1 base, the J end by 1 base, with 10 bases between. The CDR3 reads CASSQGQGGNTEAFF. CDR3 DNA sequence: TGCGCCAGCAGCCAAGGTCAGGGCGGGAACACTGAAGCTTTCTTT.

The chain recombines TRBV6-6 with TRBJ2-5, with no clear D. Germline CDR1 MNHNY, CDR2 SVGAGI (reference sequence). This CDR3 has 11 residues. Trimming took off 5 bases at V and 5 bases at J, with 6 bases between the two ends. DNA of the CDR3: TGTGCCAGCAGTGCGTTGGAGACCCAGTACTTC. Translation gives CASSALETQYF.

There are a few counts of this clone. This CDR3 reads CAWSRATGAPNEQYF. CDR3 DNA sequence: TGTGCCTGGAGTCGAGCGACAGGGGCTCCAAACGAGCAGTACTTC. This chain links TRBV30 with TRBJ2-7, with 8 bases lining up with TRBD1. V trimming: 2 bases; J trimming: 5 bases; junction bases outside the gene matches: 11. Per germline, CDR1 GTSNPN and CDR2 SVGIG (reference sequence). This CDR3 is 15 amino acids long.